Below are 7 T cell receptor beta chains sequenced from a single sample in a study of T cells in Graves' hyperthyroidism and ophthalmopathy. RNA transcripts were the template for amplifying TCR beta CDR3 regions. The HTBI primer set was used in a first-round RT-PCR of the TCR CDR3. TCRdb ran MiXCR on the multiplex PCR reads and lists one entry per CDR3 protein. Of around 380,000 distinct CDR3 sequences in the sample, approximately 15% are singletons; the top ten hold less than 25%. Sequencing was performed on blood. The receptors originated from a young man with Graves' hyperthyroidism that later progressed to Graves' ophthalmopathy.

This clonotype was counted ten times or more. The rearrangement uses TRBV12-3 or TRBV12-4 and TRBJ2-5; D may correspond to TRBD1 or TRBD2 (5 bases each). CDR3 length: 16 amino acids. Trimming pared 3 bases from V and 3 bases from J, leaving 17 bases between. The CDR3 is CASSFLPGTVEETQYF. The DNA for the CDR3 is TGTGCCAGCAGTTTCCTCCCCGGGACGGTTGAAGAGACCCAGTACTTC.

This chain connects TRBV6-4 to TRBJ2-7; D may be TRBD1 or TRBD2 (5 bases each). The CDR3 consists of 18 residues. V was cut by 0 bases and J by 0 bases, with 18 bases left in between. Germline-derived CDR1 and CDR2 are MRHNA and SNTAGT. Written as DNA, the CDR3 is TGTGCCAGCAGTGACTCGGCGGTCAGGGACCAAGCCTCCTACGAGCAGTACTTC. Translation: CASSDSAVRDQASYEQYF.

This clonotype appeared a few times. The chain couples TRBV9 to TRBJ2-1, with 11 positions matching TRBD2. Trimming took 2 bases from V and 9 from J; bases not matched to a gene: 4. This CDR3 comprises 14 residues. Germline V gene sequence: CDR1 SGDLS, CDR2 YYNGEE. The CDR3 region is CASSVGLAGFEQFF. CDR3 nucleotides: TGTGCCAGCAGCGTCGGACTAGCGGGTTTTGAGCAGTTCTTC.

This clonotype was picked up many times. V and J are TRBV7-8 and TRBJ1-5, with unresolved D. Trimming shortened V by 2 bases and J by 3 bases, and 8 bases separated the two germline ends. The CDR3 consists of 14 residues. Germline V CDR1 and CDR2: SGHVS, FQNEAQ. The CDR3 nucleotides read TGTGCCAGCAGCTTAAGACCGGCCAATCAGCCCCAGCATTTT. This encodes CASSLRPANQPQHF.

This clonotype has more than one count but fewer than ten. The chain links TRBV6-5 to TRBJ2-3; D gene uncertain. The CDR3 consists of 14 residues. CDR1 is MNHEY, CDR2 SVGAGI, per germline. Trimming took 0 bases from V and 2 from J, leaving 6 bases between them. CDR3 DNA: TGTGCCAGCAGTTACTCTCCCCTCACAGATACGCAGTATTTT. Its protein product is CASSYSPLTDTQYF.

This clonotype was detected ten times or more. This rearrangement joins TRBV20-1 to TRBJ2-5; no clear D. The germline V and J ends were trimmed by 3 bases and 5 bases, with 13 bases remaining between them. Germline V CDR1 and CDR2: DFQATT, SNEGSKA (reference sequence). The length of the CDR3 is 13 residues. As DNA, the CDR3 is TGCAGTGCTAGTGCGCACTACGGGGAGACCCAGTACTTC. Translation: CSASAHYGETQYF.

This chain connects TRBV7-3 to TRBJ1-4; TRBD1 matches at 7 bases. V shed 2 bases, J shed 13 bases, and the junction held 19 bases outside the gene matches. Germline lookup yields CDR1 SGHTA and CDR2 FQGTGA. The CDR3 is made up of 17 amino acids. The DNA of the CDR3 is TGTGCCAGCAGCTTACCGGGACAGAGAATCCGGCCATTGGGACTGTTTTTT. Protein: CASSLPGQRIRPLGLFF.